This paragraph covers one T cell receptor beta chain sequence. Its binding antigen is unknown. One base away there is no much larger clone; base qualities are not given. The meaning of the sample's time point label: neoterminal ileum biopsy at postoperative endoscopy, about 6 months after surgery. Adults with ileal or ileocolonic Crohn's disease for whom ileocolonic resection was indicated were considered eligible. Whole ileal mucosal biopsies were kept frozen at -80 degrees C prior to DNA extraction. A TRizol-based method was used to extract genomic DNA from the frozen whole biopsies, and the DNA was quantified with a NanoDrop 2000 spectrophotometer. The data belong to a study of T cell repertoires in ileal Crohn's disease (dated by TCRdb to 2018 to 2020). Notes on the research overall: The median duration of disease was approximately 8.5 years, and at the time of surgery 35% to 45% of patients were active smokers. Surgery was performed for a complication in all patients, with stricturing disease in around 60% and penetrating disease in 39%. Postoperative therapy was given to about half of the patients, with thiopurines administered to ten to eleven patients and anti-TNF agents administered to fewer than 20 patients. Neoterminal ileum biopsies obtained at postoperative colonoscopy were designated as M6 samples. TCR repertoire analysis was done in 57 Crohn's disease patients from a prospective multicentre cohort. The study ran alongside a multicentre cohort designed to identify predictors of early endoscopic recurrence after ileocolonic resection. A Rutgeerts score above i0 was used to define endoscopic postoperative recurrence. A total of around 150 mucosal samples from about 57 patients were sequenced, collected from several sites on the surgical specimen as well as at postoperative endoscopy. Study-level results and caveats: Endoscopic recurrence was found to be associated with higher high-frequency clone percentages at surgery, and recurrence was observed in all patients with clonality above 26.8% (18/57). Postoperative endoscopy was performed at varying times within the first year after surgery, with a median delay of 6.9 months. Compared with CD4 T cells, sorted CD8 T cells held more high-frequency clones, which suggests that the mucosal expansions were mostly CD8. Only a subgroup of patients, of unstated size, had their mucosal CD4 and CD8 T cells sorted and sequenced. Patients who were active smokers at surgery had a significantly higher proportion of clonal expansions than non-smokers (around 24% vs 18%, p=0.02).

Five hundred nanograms of biopsy DNA per sample were submitted for commercial TCRB immunosequencing. CDR3 regions were amplified from genomic DNA by Adaptive Biotechnology using a two-step, amplification bias-controlled multiplex PCR. Primers covering every V and J gene segment were used in the first PCR, while barcodes and Illumina adapters were added in the second PCR. CDR3 libraries were sequenced using an Illumina instrument. The original methods were these. The analysis used both the pipelines supplied by the vendor and custom analysis of the raw data in R/Bioconductor with R version 3.3.0. Clonality, ranging from 0 to 1, was calculated as the inverse of the normalised Shannon entropy of all productive clones. High-frequency clones were defined as the repertoire share of the top 100 clones, retaining only clones passing a 95% confidence test. Repertoire diversity was measured with the Simpson index, and overlap between samples was measured with the Morisita-Horn index. Imported from immuneACCESS, the table was reduced by TCRdb to in-frame sequences with V and J called. These copies leave out some clones; in studies compared against another copy, an unresolved V gene accounts for under half, and the cause of the remainder is not known. D and trimming were read from the DNA, whereas the V and J calls and clone size are those reported in that table. A total of 55,000 to 65,000 clones appear in this sample, 70% to 90% of them only once. About 1.9% of the sample is taken by the ten largest.

The CDR3 starts with the cysteine, ends with the phenylalanine, and has 10 residues. Only the CDR3 portion is preserved as DNA: 30 bases, with reading frame beginning at the first base. CDR1 SQVTM and CDR2 ANQGSEA are derived from the germline V gene. The junction carries 12 bases between V and J, which are trimmed by 6 bases and 10 bases respectively. The source is an adult with Crohn's disease. This receptor chain uses TRBV29-1 and TRBJ1-1; the D gene is not confidently resolved. Sequencing was done on a sample of ileal tissue. The sequenced DNA: TGCAGCGTGGCCCTGGCGGGAGCTTTCTTT. It codes for CSVALAGAFF.